This T cell receptor beta chain was obtained from a study of cytomegalovirus exposure and HLA in healthy donors. Points from the study as a whole: A prior analysis recorded that most TCR beta V segments were productive about 87% or about 30% of the time. Later on, an analysis showed TCR association rates differing by HLA locus, with DRB1 the most and HLA-C the fewest. From TCR beta sequences, most subjects' HLA-A and HLA-B alleles were reportedly predicted accurately.

The germline V and J ends were trimmed by 1 base and 0 bases, with 10 bases remaining between them. The germline CDR1 and CDR2 sequences are SGHTA and FQGNSA. The CDR3 length is 15 residues. The PCR contained 60 Vbeta and 13 Jbeta primers. Produced via immunoSEQ multiplex PCR; TCRdb's table is partial and in-frame only. Among tens of thousands of clones listed, more than 65% were seen once. A word on this clone: Its antigen is as yet unknown.

Input material: PBMCs. This TCR derives from a young woman in good health and CMV-seronegative. The gene calls are TRBV7-2 and TRBJ2-7, with D perhaps matching TRBD1 (6 bases). CDR3 region: CASSLGRGSSYEQYF. The CDR3 DNA follows: TGTGCCAGCAGCTTAGGTAGGGGGAGCTCCTACGAGCAGTACTTC.